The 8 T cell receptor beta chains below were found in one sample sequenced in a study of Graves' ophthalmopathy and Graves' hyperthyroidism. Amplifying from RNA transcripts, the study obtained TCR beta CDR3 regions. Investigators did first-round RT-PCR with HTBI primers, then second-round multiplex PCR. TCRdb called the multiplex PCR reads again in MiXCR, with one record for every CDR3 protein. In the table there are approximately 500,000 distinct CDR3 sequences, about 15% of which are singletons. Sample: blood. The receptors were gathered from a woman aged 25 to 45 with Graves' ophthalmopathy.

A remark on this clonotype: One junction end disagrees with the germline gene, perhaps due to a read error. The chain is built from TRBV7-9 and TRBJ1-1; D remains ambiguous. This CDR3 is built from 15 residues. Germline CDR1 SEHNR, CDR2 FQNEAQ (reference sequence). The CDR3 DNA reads TGTTCCAGCAGCTTAGAGGCAGGCCTGAACACTGAAGCTTTCTTT. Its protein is CSSSLEAGLNTEAFF.

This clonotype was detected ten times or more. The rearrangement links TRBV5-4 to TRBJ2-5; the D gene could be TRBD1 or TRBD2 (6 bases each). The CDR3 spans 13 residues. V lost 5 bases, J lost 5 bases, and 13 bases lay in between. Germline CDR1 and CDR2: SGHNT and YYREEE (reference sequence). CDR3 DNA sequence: TGTGCCAGCAGGCCCAGAGGGGGGGAGACCCAGTACTTC. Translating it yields CASRPRGGETQYF.

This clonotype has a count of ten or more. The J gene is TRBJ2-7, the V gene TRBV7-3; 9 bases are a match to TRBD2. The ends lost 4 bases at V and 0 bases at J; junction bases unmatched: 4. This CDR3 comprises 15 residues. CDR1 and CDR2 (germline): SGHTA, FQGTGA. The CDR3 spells CASSSGGRASYEQYF. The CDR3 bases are TGTGCCAGCAGCTCGGGCGGGAGGGCCTCCTACGAGCAGTACTTC.

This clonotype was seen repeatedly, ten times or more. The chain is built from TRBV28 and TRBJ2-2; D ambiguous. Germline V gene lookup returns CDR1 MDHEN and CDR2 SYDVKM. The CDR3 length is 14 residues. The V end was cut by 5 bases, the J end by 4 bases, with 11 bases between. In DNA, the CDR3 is TGTGCCAGCAGTCCGGAGTCTTTCACCGGGGAGCTGTTTTTT. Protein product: CASSPESFTGELFF.

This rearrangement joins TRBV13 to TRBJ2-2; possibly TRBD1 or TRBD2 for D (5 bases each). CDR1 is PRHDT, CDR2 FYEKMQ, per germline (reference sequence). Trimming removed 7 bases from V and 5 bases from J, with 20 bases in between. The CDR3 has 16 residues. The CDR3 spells CASTLLAPKGTGELFF. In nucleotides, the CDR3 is TGTGCCAGCACCTTGCTAGCTCCGAAGGGGACCGGGGAGCTGTTTTTT.

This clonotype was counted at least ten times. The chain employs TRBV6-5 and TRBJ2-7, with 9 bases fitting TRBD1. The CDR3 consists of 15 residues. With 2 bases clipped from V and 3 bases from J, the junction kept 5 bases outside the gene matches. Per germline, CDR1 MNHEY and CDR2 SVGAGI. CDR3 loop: CASSYLGTGNYEQYF. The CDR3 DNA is TGTGCCAGCAGTTACCTAGGGACAGGGAACTACGAGCAGTACTTC.

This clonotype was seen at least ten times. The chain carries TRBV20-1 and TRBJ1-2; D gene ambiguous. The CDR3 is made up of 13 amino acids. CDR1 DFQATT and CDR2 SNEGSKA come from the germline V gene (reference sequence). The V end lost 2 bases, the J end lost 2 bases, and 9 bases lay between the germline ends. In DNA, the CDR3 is TGCAGTGCTAGAACTGCGAACAACTATGGCTACACCTTC. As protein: CSARTANNYGYTF.

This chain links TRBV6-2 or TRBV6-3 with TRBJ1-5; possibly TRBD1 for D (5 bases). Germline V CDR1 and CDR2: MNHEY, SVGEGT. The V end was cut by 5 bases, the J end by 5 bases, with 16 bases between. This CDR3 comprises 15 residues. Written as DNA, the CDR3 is TGTGCCAGCAGTCCACTCAGGGAGGAGGATCAGCCCCAGCATTTT. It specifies CASSPLREEDQPQHF.